This TCR beta chain was sequenced during a study of cytomegalovirus exposure and HLA in healthy donors. There are a few counts of this clone. What it binds is unknown. With 0 bases clipped from V and 3 bases from J, the junction kept 7 bases outside the gene matches. Germline V gives CDR1 MGHRA, CDR2 YSYEKL. The CDR3 is 16 residues long. General study points: Rare sequences made up most TCRs, while some public TCRs were found in many donors. Later analysis identified 17,000 or so TCR beta sequences associated with HLA alleles, using a false discovery rate threshold of 0.05. TCR beta V segments were, for the most part, productive about 87% or about 30% of the time in an earlier analysis. Diagnosis of cytomegalovirus status made by the classifier reportedly showed high specificity and sensitivity.

60 Vbeta and 13 Jbeta primers were used in PCR. Using immunoSEQ multiplex PCR, the repertoire was profiled, and TCRdb retains in-frame clones only, with some absent. The sample shows 89,000 or so clones, 84% of them seen only once. The chain links TRBV4-1 to TRBJ1-2; TRBD1 agrees at 7 bases. The receptor's source is a young woman in good health and CMV-seropositive. Sequencing input: PBMCs. The CDR3 is CASSQDGTGTDYGYTF. CDR3 nucleotides: TGCGCCAGCAGCCAAGATGGTACTGGGACAGACTATGGCTACACCTTC.